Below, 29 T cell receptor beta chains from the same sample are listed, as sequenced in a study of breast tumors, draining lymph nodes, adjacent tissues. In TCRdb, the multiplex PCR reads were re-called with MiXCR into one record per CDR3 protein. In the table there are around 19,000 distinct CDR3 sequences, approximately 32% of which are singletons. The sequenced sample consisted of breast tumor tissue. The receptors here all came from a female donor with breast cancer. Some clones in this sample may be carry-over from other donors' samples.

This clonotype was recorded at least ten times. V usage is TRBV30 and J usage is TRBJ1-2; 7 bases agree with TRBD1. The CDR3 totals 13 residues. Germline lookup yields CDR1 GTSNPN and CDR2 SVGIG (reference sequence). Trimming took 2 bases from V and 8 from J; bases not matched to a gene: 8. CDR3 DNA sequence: TGTGCCTGGAGTCCCCAGACAGGGCGCGGCTACACCTTC. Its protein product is CAWSPQTGRGYTF.

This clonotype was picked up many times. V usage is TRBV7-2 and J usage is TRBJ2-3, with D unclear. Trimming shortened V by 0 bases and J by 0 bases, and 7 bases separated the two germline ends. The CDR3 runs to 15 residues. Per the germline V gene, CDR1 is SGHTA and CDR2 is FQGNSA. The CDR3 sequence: CASSLAGTSTDTQYF. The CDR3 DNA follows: TGTGCCAGCAGCTTAGCGGGCACTAGCACAGATACGCAGTATTTT. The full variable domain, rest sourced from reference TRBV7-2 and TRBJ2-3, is GAGVSQSPSNKVTEKGKDVELRCDPISGHTALYWYRQSLGQGLEFLIYFQGNSAPDKSGLPSDRFSAERTGGSVSTLTIQRTQQEDSAVYLCASSLAGTSTDTQYFGPGTRLTVL.

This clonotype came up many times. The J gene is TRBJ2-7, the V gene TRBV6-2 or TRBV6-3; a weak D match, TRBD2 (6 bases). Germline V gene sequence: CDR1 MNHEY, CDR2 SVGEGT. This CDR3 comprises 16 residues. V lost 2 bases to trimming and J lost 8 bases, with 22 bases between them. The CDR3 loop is CASSYPGGVKIRKQYF. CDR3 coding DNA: TGTGCCAGCAGTTACCCCGGCGGGGTTAAAATAAGGAAGCAGTACTTC.

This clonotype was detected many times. CDR3 residues: CASSFGEGQGAFNNYEQYF. CDR3 bases: TGTGCCAGCAGCTTCGGGGAGGGACAGGGGGCATTTAATAACTACGAGCAGTACTTC. The chain employs TRBV11-3 and TRBJ2-7, with 12 positions matching TRBD1. Losses at the gene ends were 3 bases for V and 3 bases for J; bases not matched to a gene: 15. The germline V gene encodes CDR1 SGHNT and CDR2 YENEEA. The CDR3 consists of 19 residues.

The CDR3: CASSAGTGQGETQYF. DNA of the CDR3: TGTGCCAGCAGTGCCGGGACAGGGCAGGGAGAGACCCAGTACTTC. The chain carries TRBV6-1 and TRBJ2-5; 9 positions agree with TRBD1. Trimming took 4 bases from V and 4 from J; bases not matched to a gene: 7. Germline values: CDR1 MNHNS, CDR2 SASEGT. CDR3 length: 15 residues.

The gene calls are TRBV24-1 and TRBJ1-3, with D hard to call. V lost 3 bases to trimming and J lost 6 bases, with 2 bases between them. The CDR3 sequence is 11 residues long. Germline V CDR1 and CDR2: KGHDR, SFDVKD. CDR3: CATSDQNTIYF. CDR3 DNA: TGTGCCACCAGTGATCAAAACACCATATATTTT.

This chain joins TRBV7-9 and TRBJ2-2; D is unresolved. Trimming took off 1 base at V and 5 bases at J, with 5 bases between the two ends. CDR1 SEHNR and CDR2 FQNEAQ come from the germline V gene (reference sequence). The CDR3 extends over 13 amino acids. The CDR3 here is CASSLEWTGELFF. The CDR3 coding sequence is TGTGCCAGCAGCTTAGAGTGGACCGGGGAGCTGTTTTTT.

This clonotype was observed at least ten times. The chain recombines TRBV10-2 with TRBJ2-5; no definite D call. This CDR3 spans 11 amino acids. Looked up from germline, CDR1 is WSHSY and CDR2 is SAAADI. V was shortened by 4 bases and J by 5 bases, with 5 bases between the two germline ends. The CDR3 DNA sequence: TGCGCCAGCAGTGTTGGGGAGACCCAGTACTTC. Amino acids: CASSVGETQYF.

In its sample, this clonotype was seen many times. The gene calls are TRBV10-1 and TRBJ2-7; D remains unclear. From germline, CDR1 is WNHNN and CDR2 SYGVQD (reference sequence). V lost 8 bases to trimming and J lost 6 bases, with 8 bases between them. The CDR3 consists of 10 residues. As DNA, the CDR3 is TGCGCCAGCCGGACGGGCGAGCAGTACTTC. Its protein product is CASRTGEQYF.

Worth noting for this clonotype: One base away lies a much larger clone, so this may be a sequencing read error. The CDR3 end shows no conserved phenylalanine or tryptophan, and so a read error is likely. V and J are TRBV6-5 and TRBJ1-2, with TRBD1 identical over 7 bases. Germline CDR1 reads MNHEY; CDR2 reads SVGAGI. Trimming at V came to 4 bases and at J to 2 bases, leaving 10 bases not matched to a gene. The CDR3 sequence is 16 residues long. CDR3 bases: TGTGCCAGCAGTTCCTTGACGACAGGGCCCAACTATGGCTACACCTCC. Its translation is CASSSLTTGPNYGYTS.

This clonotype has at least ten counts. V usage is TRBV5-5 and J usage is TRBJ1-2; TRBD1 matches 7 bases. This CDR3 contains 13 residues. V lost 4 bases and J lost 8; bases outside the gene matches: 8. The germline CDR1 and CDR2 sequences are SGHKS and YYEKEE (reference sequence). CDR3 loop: CASSPEGARGYTF. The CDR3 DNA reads TGTGCCAGCAGCCCGGAGGGGGCACGGGGCTACACCTTC.

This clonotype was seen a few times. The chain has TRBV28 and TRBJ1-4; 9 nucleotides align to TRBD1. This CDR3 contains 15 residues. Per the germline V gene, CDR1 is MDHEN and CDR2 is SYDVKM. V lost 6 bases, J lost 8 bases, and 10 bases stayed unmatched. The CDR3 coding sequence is TGTGCCAGCAGCCCTCCCGGGACAGGGAGAGAAAAACTGTTTTTT. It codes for CASSPPGTGREKLFF.

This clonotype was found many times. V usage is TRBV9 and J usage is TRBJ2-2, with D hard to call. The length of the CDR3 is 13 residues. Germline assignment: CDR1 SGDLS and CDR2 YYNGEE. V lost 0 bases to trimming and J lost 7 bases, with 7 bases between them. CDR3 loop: CASSVAWIGELFF. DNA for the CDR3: TGTGCCAGCAGCGTAGCTTGGATCGGGGAGCTGTTTTTT.

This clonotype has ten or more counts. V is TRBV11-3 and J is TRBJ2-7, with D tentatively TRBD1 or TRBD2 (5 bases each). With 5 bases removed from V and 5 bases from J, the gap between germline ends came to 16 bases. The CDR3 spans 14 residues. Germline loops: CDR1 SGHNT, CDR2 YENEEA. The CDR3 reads CASSPRAGSHEQYF. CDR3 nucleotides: TGTGCCAGCAGCCCGAGGGCAGGGTCCCACGAGCAGTACTTC.

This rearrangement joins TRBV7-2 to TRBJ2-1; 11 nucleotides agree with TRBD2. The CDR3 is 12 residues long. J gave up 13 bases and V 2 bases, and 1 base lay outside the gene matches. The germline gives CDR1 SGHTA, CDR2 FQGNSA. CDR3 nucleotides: TGTGCCAGCAGCTTACTAGCGGGAGGACAGTTCTTC. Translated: CASSLLAGGQFF.

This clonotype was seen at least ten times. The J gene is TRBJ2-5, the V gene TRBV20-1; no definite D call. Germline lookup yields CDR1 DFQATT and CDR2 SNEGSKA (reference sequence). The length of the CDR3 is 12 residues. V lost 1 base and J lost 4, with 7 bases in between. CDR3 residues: CSARGLSETQYF. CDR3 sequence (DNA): TGCAGTGCTAGAGGCCTCTCAGAGACCCAGTACTTC.

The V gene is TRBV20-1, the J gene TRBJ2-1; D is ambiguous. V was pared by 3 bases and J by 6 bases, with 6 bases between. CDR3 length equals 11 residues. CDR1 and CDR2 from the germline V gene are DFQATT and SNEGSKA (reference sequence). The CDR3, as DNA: TGCAGTGCTAGTACCCTCAATGAGCAGTTCTTC. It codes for CSASTLNEQFF.

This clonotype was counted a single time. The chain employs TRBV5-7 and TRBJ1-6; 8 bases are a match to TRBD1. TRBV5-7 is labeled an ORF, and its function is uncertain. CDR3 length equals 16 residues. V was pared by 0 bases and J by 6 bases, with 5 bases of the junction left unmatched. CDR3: CASSLGRDRSNSPLHF. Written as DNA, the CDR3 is TGTGCCAGCAGCTTGGGTAGGGACAGGTCTAATTCACCCCTCCACTTT.

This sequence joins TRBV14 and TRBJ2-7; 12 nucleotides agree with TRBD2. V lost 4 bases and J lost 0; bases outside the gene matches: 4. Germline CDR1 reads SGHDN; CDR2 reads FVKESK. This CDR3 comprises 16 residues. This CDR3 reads CASSLGLAGYSYEQYF. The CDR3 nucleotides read TGTGCCAGCAGCCTAGGACTAGCGGGATACTCCTACGAGCAGTACTTC.

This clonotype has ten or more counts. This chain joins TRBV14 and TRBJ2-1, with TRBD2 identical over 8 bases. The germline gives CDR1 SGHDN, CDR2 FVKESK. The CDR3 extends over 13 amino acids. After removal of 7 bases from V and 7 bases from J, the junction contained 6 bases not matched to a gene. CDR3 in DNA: TGTGCCAGCACCCGGGAGGGCTTAAATGAGCAGTTCTTC. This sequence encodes CASTREGLNEQFF.

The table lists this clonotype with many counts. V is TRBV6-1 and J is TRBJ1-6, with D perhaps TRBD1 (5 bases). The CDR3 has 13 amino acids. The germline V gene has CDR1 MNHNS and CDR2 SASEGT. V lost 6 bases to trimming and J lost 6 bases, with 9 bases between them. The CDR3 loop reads CASRQVLNSPLHF. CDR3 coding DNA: TGTGCCAGCAGACAGGTTCTTAATTCACCCCTCCACTTT.

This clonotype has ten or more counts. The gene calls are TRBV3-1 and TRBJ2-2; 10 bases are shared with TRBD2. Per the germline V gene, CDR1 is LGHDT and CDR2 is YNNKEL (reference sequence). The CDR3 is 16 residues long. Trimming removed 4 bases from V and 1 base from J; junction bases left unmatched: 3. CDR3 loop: CASSLAGGMNTGELFF. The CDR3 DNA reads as TGTGCCAGCAGCCTAGCGGGAGGAATGAACACCGGGGAGCTGTTTTTT. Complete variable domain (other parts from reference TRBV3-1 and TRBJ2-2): DTAVSQTPKYLVTQMGNDKSIKCEQNLGHDTMYWYKQDSKKFLKIMFSYNNKELIINETVPNRFSPKSPDKAHLNLHINSLELGDSAVYFCASSLAGGMNTGELFFGEGSRLTVL.

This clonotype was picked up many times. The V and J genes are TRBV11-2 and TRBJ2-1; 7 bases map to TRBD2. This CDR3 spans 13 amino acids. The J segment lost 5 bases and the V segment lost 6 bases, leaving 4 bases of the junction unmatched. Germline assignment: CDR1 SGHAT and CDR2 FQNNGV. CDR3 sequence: CASSFGGNNEQFF. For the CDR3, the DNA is TGTGCCAGCAGTTTCGGGGGGAACAATGAGCAGTTCTTC.

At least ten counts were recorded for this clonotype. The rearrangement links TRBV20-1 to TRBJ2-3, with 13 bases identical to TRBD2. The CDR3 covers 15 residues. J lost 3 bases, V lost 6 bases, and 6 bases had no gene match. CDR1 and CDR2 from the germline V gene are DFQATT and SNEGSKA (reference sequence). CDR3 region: CSASGLAGRTDTQYF. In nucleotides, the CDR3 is TGCAGTGCCTCGGGACTAGCGGGGAGAACAGATACGCAGTATTTT.

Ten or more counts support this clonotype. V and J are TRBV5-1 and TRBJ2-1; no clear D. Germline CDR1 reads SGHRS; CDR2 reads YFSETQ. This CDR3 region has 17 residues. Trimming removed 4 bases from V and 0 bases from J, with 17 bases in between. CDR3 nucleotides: TGCGCCAGCAGCGGCTGGAGAGCCGTTAGCTCCTACAATGAGCAGTTCTTC. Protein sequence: CASSGWRAVSSYNEQFF.

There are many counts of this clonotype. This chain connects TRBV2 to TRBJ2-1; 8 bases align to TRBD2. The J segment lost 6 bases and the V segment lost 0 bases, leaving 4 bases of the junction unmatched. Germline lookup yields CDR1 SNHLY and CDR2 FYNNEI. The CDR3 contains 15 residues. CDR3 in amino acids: CASSEARLASNEQFF. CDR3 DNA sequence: TGTGCCAGCAGTGAAGCGAGACTAGCGTCCAATGAGCAGTTCTTC. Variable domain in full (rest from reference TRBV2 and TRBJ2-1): EPEVTQTPSHQVTQMGQEVILRCVPISNHLYFYWYRQILGQKVEFLVSFYNNEISEKSEIFDDQFSVERPDGSNFTLKIRSTKLEDSAMYFCASSEARLASNEQFFGPGTRLTVL.

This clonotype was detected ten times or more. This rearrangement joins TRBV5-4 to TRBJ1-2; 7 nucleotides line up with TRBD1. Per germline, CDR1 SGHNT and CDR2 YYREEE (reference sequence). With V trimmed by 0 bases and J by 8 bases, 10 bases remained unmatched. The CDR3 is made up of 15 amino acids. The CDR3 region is CASSLDRGESGGYTF. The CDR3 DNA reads TGTGCCAGCAGCTTGGACAGGGGTGAATCTGGGGGCTACACCTTC. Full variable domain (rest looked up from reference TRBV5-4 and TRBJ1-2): ETGVTQSPTHLIKTRGQQVTLRCSSQSGHNTVSWYQQALGQGPQFIFQYYREEENGRGNFPPRFSGLQFPNYSSELNVNALELDDSALYLCASSLDRGESGGYTFGSGTRLTVV.

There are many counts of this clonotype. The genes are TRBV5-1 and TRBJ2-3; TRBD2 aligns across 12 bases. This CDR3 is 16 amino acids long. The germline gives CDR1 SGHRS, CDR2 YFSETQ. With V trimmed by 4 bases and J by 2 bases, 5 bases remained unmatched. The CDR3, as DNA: TGCGCCAGCAGCGAGGGGACTAGCGGGCCCACAGATACGCAGTATTTT. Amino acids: CASSEGTSGPTDTQYF.

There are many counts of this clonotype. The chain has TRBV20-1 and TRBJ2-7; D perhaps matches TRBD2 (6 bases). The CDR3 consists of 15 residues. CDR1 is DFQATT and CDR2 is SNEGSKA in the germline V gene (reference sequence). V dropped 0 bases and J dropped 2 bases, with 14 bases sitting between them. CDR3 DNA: TGCAGTGCTAGAGACGACCTACTAGCAGCCTACGAGCAGTACTTC. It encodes CSARDDLLAAYEQYF.